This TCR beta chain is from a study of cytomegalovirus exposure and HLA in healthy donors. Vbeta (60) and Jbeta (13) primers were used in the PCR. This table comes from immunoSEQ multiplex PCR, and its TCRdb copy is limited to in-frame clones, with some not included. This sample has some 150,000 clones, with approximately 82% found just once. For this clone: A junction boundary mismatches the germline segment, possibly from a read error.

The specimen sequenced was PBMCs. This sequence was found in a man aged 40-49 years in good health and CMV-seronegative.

CDR3 region: CAGSIGLAGDEQFF. The CDR3, as DNA: TGTGCCGGTAGTATAGGACTAGCGGGAGATGAGCAGTTCTTC. The chain employs TRBV19 and TRBJ2-1; 13 bases align to TRBD2. CDR3 length: 14 residues. From germline, CDR1 is LNHDA and CDR2 SQIVND (reference sequence). The full variable domain, completed using reference TRBV19 and TRBJ2-1, is DGGITQSPKYLFRKEGQNVTLSCEQNLNHDAMYWYRQDPGQGLRLIYYSQIVNDFQKGDIAEGYSVSREKKESFPLTVTSAQKNPTAFYLCAGSIGLAGDEQFFGPGTRLTVL.